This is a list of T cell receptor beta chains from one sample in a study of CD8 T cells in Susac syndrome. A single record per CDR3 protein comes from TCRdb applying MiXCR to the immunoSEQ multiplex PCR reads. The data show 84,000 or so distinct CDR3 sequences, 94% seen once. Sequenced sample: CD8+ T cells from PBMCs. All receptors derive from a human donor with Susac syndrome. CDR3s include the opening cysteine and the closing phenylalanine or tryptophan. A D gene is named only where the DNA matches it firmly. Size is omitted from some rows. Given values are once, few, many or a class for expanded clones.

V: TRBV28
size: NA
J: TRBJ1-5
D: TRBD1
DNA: TGTGCCAGCACGACCCCGACAGGGTGGAATCAGCCCCAGCATTTT
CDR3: CASTTPTGWNQPQHF

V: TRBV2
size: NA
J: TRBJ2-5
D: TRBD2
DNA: TGTGCCAGCACCTCTGGTCTAGCGGGGGAAGAGACCCAGTACTTC
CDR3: CASTSGLAGEETQYF

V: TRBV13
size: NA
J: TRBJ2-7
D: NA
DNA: TGTGCCAGCAGCTTCAGAGACTACGAGCAGTACTTC
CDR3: CASSFRDYEQYF

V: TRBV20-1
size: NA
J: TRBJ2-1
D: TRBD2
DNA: TGCAGTGCTAGGAGCCTAGCGGGGGGCCTCAATGAGCAGTTCTTC
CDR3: CSARSLAGGLNEQFF

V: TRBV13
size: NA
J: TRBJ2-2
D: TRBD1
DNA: TGTGCCAGCAGCTTACCGGACAGGGGGCTTGGTACCGGGGAGCTGTTTTTT
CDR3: CASSLPDRGLGTGELFF

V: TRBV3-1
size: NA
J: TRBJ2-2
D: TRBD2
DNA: TGTGCCAGCAGCCAAGCGGGACTATACACCGGGGAGCTGTTTTTT
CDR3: CASSQAGLYTGELFF

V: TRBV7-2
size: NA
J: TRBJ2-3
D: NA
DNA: TGTGCCAGCAACCTGCGACAGAGCACAGATACGCAGTATTTT
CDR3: CASNLRQSTDTQYF

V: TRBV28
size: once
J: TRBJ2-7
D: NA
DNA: TGTGCCAGCAGTTATAATCCCGGGGAGCAGTACTTC
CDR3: CASSYNPGEQYF

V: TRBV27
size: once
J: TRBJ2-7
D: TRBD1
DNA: TGTGCCACCTTAACGTTGGGGGACAGGTCCTACGAGCAGTACTTC
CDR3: CATLTLGDRSYEQYF

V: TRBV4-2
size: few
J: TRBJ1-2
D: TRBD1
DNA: TGTGCCAGCAGCCAAGAGACAGGGGGCAGCTATGGCTACACCTTC
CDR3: CASSQETGGSYGYTF

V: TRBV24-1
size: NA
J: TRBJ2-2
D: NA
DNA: TGTGCCACCAGTGACTTCCGGGACGCCTCCGGGGAGCTGTTTTTT
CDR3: CATSDFRDASGELFF

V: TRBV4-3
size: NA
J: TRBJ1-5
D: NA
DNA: TGCGCCAGCAGCCAGGGGGCTCGGCAGCCCCAGCATTTT
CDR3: CASSQGARQPQHF

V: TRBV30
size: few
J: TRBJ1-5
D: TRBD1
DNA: TGTGCCTGGAGTGCAGGACAGGGTGCGGTGCCCCAGCATTTT
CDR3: CAWSAGQGAVPQHF

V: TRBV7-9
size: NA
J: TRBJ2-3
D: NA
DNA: TGTGCCAGTCCCGAGGGGGGATTCGGCACAGATACGCAGTATTTT
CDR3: CASPEGGFGTDTQYF

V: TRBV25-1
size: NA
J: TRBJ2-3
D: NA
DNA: TGTGCCAGCAGTGAATATATTCCGGCTAGCGTCAGAGGCACAGATACGCAGTATTTT
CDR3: CASSEYIPASVRGTDTQYF

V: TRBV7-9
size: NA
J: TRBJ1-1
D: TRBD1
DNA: TGTGCCAGCAGCCCTCGGGACAGACAGAACACTGAAGCTTTCTTT
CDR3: CASSPRDRQNTEAFF

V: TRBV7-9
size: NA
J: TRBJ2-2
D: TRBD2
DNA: TGTGCCAGCAGCCCAAGCGGGATCGTTACCGGGGAGCTGTTTTTT
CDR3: CASSPSGIVTGELFF

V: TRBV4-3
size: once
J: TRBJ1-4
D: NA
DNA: TGCGCCAGCAGCCAAGAAACCGATAGTAATGAAAAACTGTTTTTT
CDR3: CASSQETDSNEKLFF

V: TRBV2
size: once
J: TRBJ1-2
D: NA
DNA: TGTGCCAGCAGTGAAGCACCTATTAACTATGGCTACACCTTC
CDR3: CASSEAPINYGYTF

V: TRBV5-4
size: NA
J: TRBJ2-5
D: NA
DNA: TGTGCCAGCAGCTTGGACTGGGGGGAGACCCAGTACTTC
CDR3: CASSLDWGETQYF

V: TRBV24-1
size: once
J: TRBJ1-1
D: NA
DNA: TGTGCCACCAGAGGGCCAAACACTGAAGCTTTCTTT
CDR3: CATRGPNTEAFF

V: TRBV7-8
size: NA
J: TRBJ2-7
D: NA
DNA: TGTGCCAGCAGCGCGACGGGTGGTGAGCAGTACTTC
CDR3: CASSATGGEQYF

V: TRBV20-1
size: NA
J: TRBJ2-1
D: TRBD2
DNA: TGCAGTGCTAGGGACTTCCGGGAGGGAGATGAGCAGTTCTTC
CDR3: CSARDFREGDEQFF

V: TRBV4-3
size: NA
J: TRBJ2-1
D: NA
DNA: TGCGCCAGCAGCCGCGGTGCTCTCGACCTCGCCTACAATGAGCAGTTCTTC
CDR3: CASSRGALDLAYNEQFF

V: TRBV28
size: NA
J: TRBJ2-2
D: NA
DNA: TGTGCCAGCAGTTTAGACCGGACGGACCTTTCGTTTACCGGGGAGCTGTTTTTT
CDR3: CASSLDRTDLSFTGELFF

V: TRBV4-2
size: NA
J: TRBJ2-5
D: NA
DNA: TGTGCCAGCAGGGGGGGGCCAGACCAAGAGACCCAGTACTTC
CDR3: CASRGGPDQETQYF

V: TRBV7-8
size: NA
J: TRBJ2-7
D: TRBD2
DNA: TGTGCCAGCAGCTTAGTACTAGCGGGGGGGCCTATTATCTCCTACGAGCAGTACTTC
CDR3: CASSLVLAGGPIISYEQYF

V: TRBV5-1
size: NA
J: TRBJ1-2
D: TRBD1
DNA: TGCGCCAGCACCCCCGGGACAGGGGGGAACTATGGCTACACCTTC
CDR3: CASTPGTGGNYGYTF

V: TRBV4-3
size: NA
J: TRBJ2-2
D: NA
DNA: TGCGCCAGCAGCCCCCTGGAGTCGGCCGGGGAGCTGTTCTTT
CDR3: CASSPLESAGELFF

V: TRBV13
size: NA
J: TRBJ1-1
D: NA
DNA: TGTGCCAGCTCCGCAGGGAGTCACACTGAAGCTTTCTTT
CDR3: CASSAGSHTEAFF

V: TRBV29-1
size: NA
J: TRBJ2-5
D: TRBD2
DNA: TGCAGCGTTGAATTGGATGAGACTAGCGGCTTCTCGGGCGAGACCCAGTACTTC
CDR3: CSVELDETSGFSGETQYF

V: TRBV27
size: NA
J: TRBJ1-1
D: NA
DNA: TGTGCCAGCAACCCGGGACCTATTAACACTGAAGCTTTCTTT
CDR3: CASNPGPINTEAFF

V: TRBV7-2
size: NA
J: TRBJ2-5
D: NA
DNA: TGTGCCAGCACACCCAAGGGGATTGGAGAGACCCAGTACTTC
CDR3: CASTPKGIGETQYF

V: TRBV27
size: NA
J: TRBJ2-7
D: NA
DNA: TGTGCCAGCAGCCGCGGCTACGAGCAGTACTTC
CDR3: CASSRGYEQYF

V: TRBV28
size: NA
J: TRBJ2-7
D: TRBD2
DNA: TGTGCCAGCAGCTACTTAGCGGGCGTTCACGAGCAGTACTTC
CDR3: CASSYLAGVHEQYF

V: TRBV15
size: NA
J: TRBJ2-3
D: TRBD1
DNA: TGTGCCACCAGCAGAACTCCGGGACAGGGGGCAGATACGCAGTATTTT
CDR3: CATSRTPGQGADTQYF

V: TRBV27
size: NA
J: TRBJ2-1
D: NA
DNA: TGTGCCAGCAGTACAAGCCATGAGCAGTTCTTC
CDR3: CASSTSHEQFF

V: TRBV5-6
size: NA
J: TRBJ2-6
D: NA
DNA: TGTGCCAGCAGCTTGCCCTCGGTTGGGGCCAACGTCCTGACTTTC
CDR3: CASSLPSVGANVLTF

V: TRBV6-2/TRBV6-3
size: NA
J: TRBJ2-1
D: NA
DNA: TGTGCCAGCACCAGTCCCCGTAGCTCCTACAATGAGCAGTTCTTC
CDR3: CASTSPRSSYNEQFF

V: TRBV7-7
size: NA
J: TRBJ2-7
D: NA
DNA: TGTGCTAGCAGCTTAACCCACCGAACTAGAGGAACCTACGAGCAGTACTTC
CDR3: CASSLTHRTRGTYEQYF

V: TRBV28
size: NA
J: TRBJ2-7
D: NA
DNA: TGTGCCAGCAGGCCCGGACGAGGATCCTTAAGCTACGAGCAGTACTTC
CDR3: CASRPGRGSLSYEQYF

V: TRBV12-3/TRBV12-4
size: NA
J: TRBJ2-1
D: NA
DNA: TGTGCCAGCCTCGACAGGTTAGTGGATGAGCAGTTCTTC
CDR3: CASLDRLVDEQFF

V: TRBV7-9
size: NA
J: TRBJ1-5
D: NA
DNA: TGTGCCAGCAGCATCCTTCAGGGGCTCCAGCATTTT
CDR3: CASSILQGLQHF